Below, 29 T cell receptor beta chains from the same sample are listed, as sequenced in a study of beta chain features in type 1 diabetes. The entirety of the isolated RNA underwent reverse transcription, so expressed TCRB transcripts were sequenced. TCRdb's copy holds only in-frame clones and misses some; the assay was immunoSEQ multiplex PCR. Found here are under 400,000 clones, 13% to 15% of them singletons; the top ten hold approximately 6.7%. The sample consisted of central memory CD4+ T cells from blood. These receptors were obtained from a young man in good health.

This clone has ten or more counts. The chain combines TRBV7-9 with TRBJ1-5; no clear D. Trimming pared 10 bases from V and 2 bases from J, leaving 9 bases between. Germline loops: CDR1 SEHNR, CDR2 FQNEAQ (reference sequence). This CDR3 region has 12 residues. Here the CDR3 reads CATSVGNQPQHF. CDR3 bases: TGTGCCACCTCAGTTGGCAATCAGCCCCAGCATTTT. Full variable domain (missing parts from reference TRBV7-9 and TRBJ1-5): DTGVSQNPRHKITKRGQNVTFRCDPISEHNRLYWYRQTLGQGPEFLTYFQNEAQLEKSRLLSDRFSAERPKGSFSTLEIQRTEQGDSAMYLCATSVGNQPQHFGDGTRLSIL.

This clone was observed a handful of times. The chain uses TRBV5-1 and TRBJ2-7; 10 bases align to TRBD2. The V gene end was trimmed by 0 bases and the J gene end by 3 bases; junction bases not matched to a gene: 3. This CDR3 contains 15 residues. The germline V gene has CDR1 SGHRS and CDR2 YFSETQ. The CDR3 loop reads CASSLGGTSVYEQYF. The CDR3 nucleotides are TGCGCCAGCAGCTTGGGTGGGACTAGCGTCTACGAGCAGTACTTC.

J is TRBJ2-3 and V is TRBV5-4; 11 nucleotides line up with TRBD2. With 4 bases clipped from V and 5 bases from J, the junction kept 6 bases outside the gene matches. Germline values: CDR1 SGHNT, CDR2 YYREEE (reference sequence). The CDR3 totals 15 residues. In nucleotides, the CDR3 is TGTGCCAGCAGCGGTAGCGGGGGGGCCAAAGATACGCAGTATTTT. Translation: CASSGSGGAKDTQYF.

In this sample, this clone turned up a few times. The chain recombines TRBV11-3 with TRBJ2-1, with 10 bases identical to TRBD2. The length of the CDR3 is 19 residues. The V gene end was trimmed by 2 bases and the J gene end by 0 bases; junction bases not matched to a gene: 10. CDR1 is SGHNT and CDR2 is YENEEA in the germline V gene. CDR3 residues: CASSLKTSGRSSSYNEQFF. The CDR3, as DNA: TGTGCCAGCAGCTTAAAGACTAGCGGGCGTTCGAGCTCCTACAATGAGCAGTTCTTC.

This sequence joins TRBV5-1 and TRBJ2-3; D is uncertain. The CDR3 length is 14 residues. Trimming took 2 bases from V and 1 from J, leaving 8 bases between them. The germline V gene has CDR1 SGHRS and CDR2 YFSETQ. The CDR3 sequence: CASSLRSGTDTQYF. The CDR3 nucleotides read TGCGCCAGCAGCTTAAGGTCGGGCACAGATACGCAGTATTTT.

This clone has only a few counts. The chain is built from TRBV10-2 and TRBJ2-3; weak D call: TRBD2 (7 bases). Trimming took 8 bases from V and 0 from J, leaving 9 bases between them. Germline CDR1 WSHSY, CDR2 SAAADI. This CDR3 spans 13 amino acids. This CDR3 is CASGGASTDTQYF. CDR3 nucleotide sequence: TGCGCCAGCGGGGGGGCCAGCACAGATACGCAGTATTTT.

Comments on this clone: Mismatch with germline at one junction end may stem from a read error. J is TRBJ1-1 and V is TRBV4-2; D not certain. CDR3 size: 14 residues. From germline, CDR1 is LGHNA and CDR2 YNFKEQ. CDR3 sequence (DNA): TGTGCCAGCAGCTTGGCCGGTACGAACTCTGAAGCTTTCTTT. Translation: CASSLAGTNSEAFF.

The V call is TRBV28, the J call TRBJ2-6; 8 bases align to TRBD2. The junction had 6 bases not matched to a gene; V was cut back by 11 bases and J by 0 bases. This CDR3 contains 15 residues. Per germline, CDR1 MDHEN and CDR2 SYDVKM. The chain's CDR3 is CAAGGAASGANVLTF. The CDR3 bases are TGTGCCGCGGGGGGAGCGGCCTCTGGGGCCAACGTCCTGACTTTC. The full variable domain, rest sourced from reference TRBV28 and TRBJ2-6, is DVKVTQSSRYLVKRTGEKVFLECVQDMDHENMFWYRQDPGLGLRLIYFSYDVKMKEKGDIPEGYSVSREKKERFSLILESASTNQTSMYLCAAGGAASGANVLTFGAGSRLTVL.

This clone was observed a few times. CDR3 sequence: CATAAGNNEQFF. CDR3 DNA: TGTGCAACAGCAGCGGGGAACAATGAGCAGTTCTTC. This chain joins TRBV6-1 and TRBJ2-1, with 7 bases lining up with TRBD2. Germline V gives CDR1 MNHNS, CDR2 SASEGT. The length of the CDR3 is 12 residues.

CDR3: CASSIGTGGSPLHF. The CDR3, as DNA: TGTGCCAGTAGTATCGGGACAGGGGGCTCACCCCTCCACTTT. This chain joins TRBV19 and TRBJ1-6, with 12 nucleotides matching TRBD1. The V gene's germline CDR1 is LNHDA and CDR2 SQIVND (reference sequence). The CDR3 loop spans 14 amino acids. The trim removed 3 bases at V and 10 bases at J, leaving 1 base unmatched.

This clone showed up just a few times. The V and J genes are TRBV19 and TRBJ2-3; the match to TRBD2 covers 7 bases. The CDR3 has 14 residues. V was clipped by 5 bases and J by 4 bases; unmatched bases: 6. The germline V gene has CDR1 LNHDA and CDR2 SQIVND (reference sequence). CDR3 in amino acids: CASSSLGLADTQYF. CDR3 DNA sequence: TGTGCCAGTAGTTCCCTTGGACTAGCAGATACGCAGTATTTT.

The chain uses TRBV7-2 and TRBJ2-3; D call uncertain. Germline CDR1 and CDR2: SGHTA and FQGNSA. Deletions cut 5 bases from V and 4 bases from J, with 13 bases between. The CDR3 is made up of 14 amino acids. Here the CDR3 DNA reads TGTGCCAGCAGCCAGACACTATGGGCAGATACGCAGTATTTT. Protein product: CASSQTLWADTQYF.

The chain has TRBV5-1 and TRBJ1-5, with 9 positions matching TRBD1. Germline V gives CDR1 SGHRS, CDR2 YFSETQ. J lost 7 bases, V lost 4 bases, and 6 bases had no gene match. The CDR3 is 14 amino acids. DNA of the CDR3: TGCGCCAGCAGCATTAGACAGGGGGAACAGCCCCAGCATTTT. Its translation: CASSIRQGEQPQHF.

J is TRBJ1-1 and V is TRBV7-8; TRBD1 is a possible D gene (6 bases). CDR3 length equals 13 residues. With 5 bases removed from V and 6 bases from J, the gap between germline ends came to 13 bases. CDR1 is SGHVS and CDR2 is FQNEAQ in the germline V gene. The CDR3 nucleotides are TGTGCCAGCAGCGCAGGGGAGGTGGCTGAAGCTTTCTTT. It encodes CASSAGEVAEAFF.

The chain couples TRBV19 to TRBJ2-2; TRBD1 aligns across 9 bases. Germline lookup yields CDR1 LNHDA and CDR2 SQIVND (reference sequence). The CDR3 loop spans 14 amino acids. V was pared by 8 bases and J by 6 bases, with 7 bases of the junction left unmatched. The CDR3: CASEQGAIAGELFF. The DNA for the CDR3 is TGTGCCAGTGAACAGGGGGCCATAGCCGGGGAGCTGTTTTTT.

This clone appeared a few times. The chain carries TRBV7-8 and TRBJ1-2; 7 bases align to TRBD1. The V and J ends lost 3 bases and 1 base, in that order; junction bases with no gene match: 8. Germline loops: CDR1 SGHVS, CDR2 FQNEAQ. CDR3 length equals 16 residues. In DNA, the CDR3 is TGTGCCAGCAGCTTGGGTACAGGGGACATTAACTATGGCTACACCTTC. Translated: CASSLGTGDINYGYTF.

Only a few counts were recorded for this clone. This chain connects TRBV7-8 to TRBJ2-2; 13 bases line up with TRBD2. Germline CDR1 SGHVS, CDR2 FQNEAQ. V lost 5 bases and J lost 6; bases outside the gene matches: 12. CDR3 size: 18 residues. CDR3 in amino acids: CASSPLGTSGKTAGELFF. Here the CDR3 DNA reads TGTGCCAGCAGCCCCCTGGGGACTAGCGGGAAGACGGCCGGGGAGCTGTTTTTT.

The chain links TRBV11-2 to TRBJ2-3; 7 nucleotides match TRBD1. This CDR3 has 16 residues. V gave up 5 bases and J gave up 1 base; unmatched junction bases: 9. CDR1 SGHAT and CDR2 FQNNGV come from the germline V gene. The DNA for the CDR3 is TGTGCCAGCAGCCCACAGGGGCCCGTAGGCACAGATACGCAGTATTTT. As protein: CASSPQGPVGTDTQYF. The full variable domain, with the rest looked up from reference TRBV11-2 and TRBJ2-3, is EAGVAQSPRYKIIEKRQSVAFWCNPISGHATLYWYQQILGQGPKLLIQFQNNGVVDDSQLPKDRFSAERLKGVDSTLKIQPAKLEDSAVYLCASSPQGPVGTDTQYFGPGTRLTVL.

CDR3 bases: TGTGCCAGTAGAGACAGGGGGCGCGATGAGCAGTTCTTC. It yields the protein CASRDRGRDEQFF. The V and J genes are TRBV19 and TRBJ2-1; TRBD1 matches at 10 bases. The CDR3 is 13 amino acids. Germline V gives CDR1 LNHDA, CDR2 SQIVND (reference sequence). The J segment lost 8 bases and the V segment lost 6 bases, leaving 4 bases of the junction unmatched. The whole variable domain, filled in from reference TRBV19 and TRBJ2-1, reads DGGITQSPKYLFRKEGQNVTLSCEQNLNHDAMYWYRQDPGQGLRLIYYSQIVNDFQKGDIAEGYSVSREKKESFPLTVTSAQKNPTAFYLCASRDRGRDEQFFGPGTRLTVL.

The V and J genes are TRBV27 and TRBJ2-1, with a possible D match to TRBD2 (6 bases). Germline V gene lookup returns CDR1 MNHEY and CDR2 SMNVEV (reference sequence). V was pared by 10 bases and J by 0 bases, with 10 bases between. The CDR3 has 13 residues. CDR3 nucleotide sequence: TGTGCCACCAGGACTAACTCCTACAATGAGCAGTTCTTC. It codes for CATRTNSYNEQFF.

This clone was found a few times. The chain's CDR3 is CAIRGDRAPKNIQYF. CDR3 in DNA: TGTGCCATCAGAGGGGACAGGGCACCCAAAAACATTCAGTACTTC. The V gene is TRBV10-3, the J gene TRBJ2-4; TRBD1 agrees at 9 bases. This CDR3 has 15 amino acids. Trimming cost V 6 bases and J 2 bases; bases outside gene matches: 5. Germline V gene lookup returns CDR1 ENHRY and CDR2 SYGVKD.

In its sample, this clone was seen a few times. This chain connects TRBV11-2 to TRBJ1-6, with 10 positions matching TRBD1. Germline V CDR1 and CDR2: SGHAT, FQNNGV. Germline trimming cut 1 base from V and 11 bases from J; bases unmatched to any gene: 2. The CDR3 loop spans 14 amino acids. CDR3: CASSLADRGTPLHF. CDR3 bases: TGTGCCAGCAGCTTAGCGGACAGGGGGACACCCCTCCACTTT. Drawing the rest from reference TRBV11-2 and TRBJ1-6, the complete variable domain is EAGVAQSPRYKIIEKRQSVAFWCNPISGHATLYWYQQILGQGPKLLIQFQNNGVVDDSQLPKDRFSAERLKGVDSTLKIQPAKLEDSAVYLCASSLADRGTPLHFGNGTRLTVT.

The V gene is TRBV19, the J gene TRBJ1-1, with TRBD1 identical over 7 bases. The trim removed 1 base at V and 10 bases at J, leaving 9 bases unmatched. CDR1 is LNHDA, CDR2 SQIVND, per germline (reference sequence). The CDR3 covers 14 residues. The CDR3 DNA follows: TGTGCCAGTAGTATAGTACAGGGGCTAGGTCGAGCTTTCTTT. Protein: CASSIVQGLGRAFF.

This clone was observed a handful of times. The V and J genes are TRBV11-3 and TRBJ2-1; no clear D gene. Trimming cost V 2 bases and J 9 bases, with 8 bases left between them. CDR1 and CDR2 (germline): SGHNT, YENEEA. This CDR3 has 12 residues. This CDR3 is CASSLTNSEQFF. CDR3 coding DNA: TGTGCCAGCAGCTTAACGAATAGTGAGCAGTTCTTC.

This clone showed up just a few times. The rearrangement uses TRBV7-9 and TRBJ1-5; 10 bases line up with TRBD1. Trimming cost V 5 bases and J 5 bases; bases outside gene matches: 3. Per the germline V gene, CDR1 is SEHNR and CDR2 is FQNEAQ (reference sequence). The CDR3 extends over 14 amino acids. Here the CDR3 reads CASSAGTGDQPQHF. The CDR3 DNA follows: TGTGCCAGCAGCGCCGGGACAGGGGATCAGCCCCAGCATTTT.

The V call is TRBV5-4, the J call TRBJ1-2; 10 bases are a match to TRBD1. This CDR3 comprises 15 residues. Germline CDR1 and CDR2: SGHNT and YYREEE (reference sequence). Here the CDR3 DNA reads TGTGCTACAACAGTAGGGACAGGGGTAATTTATGGCTACACCTTC. Amino acids: CATTVGTGVIYGYTF.

The chain has TRBV2 and TRBJ1-1; D is uncertain. Germline CDR1 is SNHLY and CDR2 is FYNNEI. The length of the CDR3 is 15 residues. Trimming removed 5 bases from V and 5 bases from J, with 18 bases in between. Here the CDR3 reads CASSKQPGLDTEAFF. The CDR3 bases are TGTGCCAGCAGTAAACAGCCGGGCCTCGATACTGAAGCTTTCTTT.

This chain uses TRBV28 with TRBJ2-1; 11 bases line up with TRBD2. Losses at the gene ends were 5 bases for V and 4 bases for J; bases not matched to a gene: 1. CDR1 is MDHEN, CDR2 SYDVKM, per germline. This CDR3 comprises 14 residues. CDR3 coding DNA: TGTGCCAGCAGTCTAGCGGGAGGTTACAATGAGCAGTTCTTC. Protein: CASSLAGGYNEQFF.

This clone has more than one count but fewer than ten. This rearrangement joins TRBV2 to TRBJ1-5; the D is unclear. The CDR3 runs 13 residues. The V gene's germline CDR1 is SNHLY and CDR2 FYNNEI. The V and J ends lost 8 bases and 3 bases respectively, with 11 bases between them. The DNA for the CDR3 is TGTGCCAGCCGACGGGAGAACAATCAGCCCCAGCATTTT. Its protein is CASRRENNQPQHF.